Listed here are 20 T cell receptor beta chains from one sample, sequenced in a study of T-cell memory formation after mild COVID-19. MiXCR, applied by TCRdb to the 5' RACE reads, yields one record per CDR3 protein. The table has roughly 190,000 distinct CDR3 sequences, roughly a tenth seen once. The sequenced sample was PBMCs or a T cell subset sorted from them (not recorded which). The source of these receptors is a man younger than 30 who had mild COVID-19 (a few samples of this study predate the infection). Cell type and time point are not known.

This clonotype was detected a few times. This chain joins TRBV23-1 and TRBJ2-6; D gene ambiguous. TRBV23-1 is labeled an ORF, and its function is uncertain. Trimming left V 3 bases short and J 4 bases short, with 16 bases between. This CDR3 has 17 amino acids. The CDR3 nucleotides are TGCGCCAGCAGTCATAGGAGCAGGAGTTGGGGGGCCAACGTCCTGACTTTC. Its translation: CASSHRSRSWGANVLTF.

The chain has TRBV7-3 and TRBJ1-1; no firm D call. Looked up from germline, CDR1 is SGHTA and CDR2 is FQGTGA. The ends were cut back, 2 bases at V and 1 base at J, with 5 bases in the middle. There are 13 residues in the CDR3. In DNA form, the CDR3 reads TGTGCCAGCAGCTTACATGAGAACACTGAAGCTTTCTTT. Its translation: CASSLHENTEAFF.

This clonotype showed up just a few times. This rearrangement joins TRBV20-1 to TRBJ1-1, with D possibly matching TRBD1 (6 bases). The CDR3 totals 15 residues. Trimming took off 6 bases at V and 2 bases at J, with 19 bases between the two ends. Germline V gene sequence: CDR1 DFQATT, CDR2 SNEGSKA (reference sequence). The CDR3: CSARIGQTVNTEAFF. DNA for the CDR3: TGCAGTGCGAGAATTGGACAGACGGTCAACACTGAAGCTTTCTTT.

V gene TRBV4-3 combines with J gene TRBJ1-6, with a possible D match to TRBD1 (6 bases). V shed 0 bases and J shed 7 bases, with 10 bases lying between them. This CDR3 region has 15 residues. Germline CDR1 is LGHNA and CDR2 is YSLEER. DNA of the CDR3: TGCGCCAGCAGCCAAGATTATCAGGGGAATTCACCCCTCCACTTT. This encodes CASSQDYQGNSPLHF.

This chain links TRBV7-2 with TRBJ1-2; the D is unclear. CDR3 length equals 14 residues. CDR1 and CDR2 (germline): SGHTA, FQGNSA. Trimming cost V 5 bases and J 4 bases, with 14 bases left between them. CDR3 amino acids: CASSPIVRGYGYTF. Here the CDR3 DNA reads TGTGCCAGCAGCCCAATTGTACGTGGCTATGGCTACACCTTC.

This clonotype appeared once. V is TRBV7-3 and J is TRBJ2-3, with 8 nucleotides matching TRBD1. The germline V gene encodes CDR1 SGHTA and CDR2 FQGTGA. This CDR3 has 16 amino acids. V dropped 2 bases and J dropped 5; count of bases not matched to a gene: 9. Written as DNA, the CDR3 is TGTGCCAGCAGCTTACTTGGCCAGGGGGCCGGAGATACGCAGTATTTT. It yields the protein CASSLLGQGAGDTQYF.

V and J are TRBV5-5 and TRBJ1-2, with D perhaps matching TRBD1 (5 bases). Trimming removed 4 bases from V and 3 bases from J, with 19 bases in between. The CDR3 consists of 16 residues. Germline CDR1 and CDR2: SGHKS and YYEKEE (reference sequence). The CDR3 protein is CASSHSFGTGDYGYTF. In DNA, the CDR3 is TGTGCCAGCAGCCACAGTTTTGGGACGGGAGACTATGGCTACACCTTC.

This clonotype was observed many times. V is TRBV24-1 and J is TRBJ2-3, with 8 bases lining up with TRBD2. V dropped 0 bases and J dropped 3; count of bases not matched to a gene: 4. The CDR3 has 16 amino acids. Germline V lookup: CDR1 KGHDR, CDR2 SFDVKD. In DNA, the CDR3 is TGTGCCACCAGTGATTTGCGGCGGGGGGTTACAGATACGCAGTATTTT. As protein: CATSDLRRGVTDTQYF.

This clonotype was counted only a few times. V gene TRBV6-6 combines with J gene TRBJ1-2; TRBD1 matches 7 bases. The trim removed 2 bases at V and 5 bases at J, leaving 5 bases unmatched. The CDR3 has 14 amino acids. Per germline, CDR1 MNHNY and CDR2 SVGAGI (reference sequence). CDR3 region: CASSYIDREYGYTF. CDR3 sequence (DNA): TGTGCCAGCAGTTACATCGACAGGGAATATGGCTACACCTTC.

This clonotype was seen a few times. DNA of the CDR3: TGTGCCAGCAGCGGGACAGTCTATAATTCACCCCTCCACTTT. Translation: CASSGTVYNSPLHF. This chain links TRBV7-9 with TRBJ1-6; 7 bases are shared with TRBD1. CDR3 length: 14 residues. CDR1 is SEHNR and CDR2 is FQNEAQ in the germline V gene (reference sequence). V gave up 5 bases and J gave up 3 bases; unmatched junction bases: 1.

This clonotype appeared a few times. The CDR3 DNA is TGCGCCAGCAGCCACGAGGGGCGAGGGGACAATGAGCAGTTCTTC. Its protein is CASSHEGRGDNEQFF. This chain links TRBV4-3 with TRBJ2-1; possibly TRBD1 or TRBD2 for D (5 bases each). The length of the CDR3 is 15 residues. V was trimmed by 3 bases and J by 5 bases, leaving 14 bases between them. Looked up from germline, CDR1 is LGHNA and CDR2 is YSLEER.

This clonotype was counted many times. The chain recombines TRBV4-2 with TRBJ2-2; the match to TRBD2 covers 14 bases. CDR1 is LGHNA, CDR2 YNFKEQ, per germline. This CDR3 is built from 18 residues. V lost 4 bases and J lost 6; bases outside the gene matches: 10. The CDR3 DNA reads TGTGCCAGCAGCCGAAAGACTAGCGGGGGGGCCTATGCCGGGGAGCTGTTTTTT. It specifies CASSRKTSGGAYAGELFF.

The table lists this clonotype with many counts. The chain carries TRBV7-2 and TRBJ2-3; D unresolved. CDR1 is SGHTA and CDR2 is FQGNSA in the germline V gene. The CDR3 contains 15 residues. V lost 1 base to trimming and J lost 4 bases, with 12 bases between them. The CDR3 spells CASSLGLGPPDTQYF. CDR3 DNA: TGTGCCAGCAGCTTAGGATTGGGCCCGCCAGATACGCAGTATTTT.

The chain carries TRBV3-1 and TRBJ2-3; D may correspond to TRBD1 or TRBD2 (5 bases each). CDR3 length: 16 amino acids. Trimming cost V 1 base and J 2 bases, with 13 bases left between them. The V gene's germline CDR1 is LGHDT and CDR2 YNNKEL (reference sequence). CDR3 region: CASSQAWDRNTDTQYF. DNA of the CDR3: TGTGCCAGCAGCCAAGCTTGGGACCGAAACACAGATACGCAGTATTTT.

J is TRBJ2-1 and V is TRBV10-3; a weak D match, TRBD2 (5 bases). The germline V gene has CDR1 ENHRY and CDR2 SYGVKD. V dropped 11 bases and J dropped 0 bases, with 11 bases sitting between them. CDR3 length: 13 amino acids. The CDR3 spells CAAGPSSYNEQFF. CDR3 DNA: TGTGCCGCGGGCCCCAGCTCCTACAATGAGCAGTTCTTC.

The J gene is TRBJ2-1, the V gene TRBV7-2, with 11 nucleotides matching TRBD2. Germline V gives CDR1 SGHTA, CDR2 FQGNSA. This CDR3 spans 16 amino acids. The V segment lost 5 bases and the J segment 5 bases; nucleotides outside the gene matches: 8. The DNA for the CDR3 is TGTGCCAGCAGCCCCGGGACTAGCGGACTTCACAATGAGCAGTTCTTC. It translates to CASSPGTSGLHNEQFF.

At least ten counts were recorded for this clonotype. The rearrangement uses TRBV4-2 and TRBJ2-3, with D perhaps assigned TRBD1 or TRBD2 (6 bases each). The V gene lost 7 bases and the J gene lost 5 bases, with 22 bases spanning the gap. The CDR3 is 16 residues long. Per the germline V gene, CDR1 is LGHNA and CDR2 is YNFKEQ. The CDR3 sequence: CASTPMGGVAGDTQYF. In nucleotides, the CDR3 is TGTGCCAGCACGCCCATGGGGGGCGTCGCCGGAGATACGCAGTATTTT.

CDR3 loop: CASSPQGGMSDTQYF. In nucleotides, the CDR3 is TGTGCCAGCAGCCCACAGGGGGGTATGTCAGATACGCAGTATTTT. This chain links TRBV7-3 with TRBJ2-3, with 8 nucleotides matching TRBD1. Germline CDR1 is SGHTA and CDR2 is FQGTGA. V trimming: 5 bases; J trimming: 4 bases; junction bases outside the gene matches: 8. The CDR3 consists of 15 residues.

The chain links TRBV7-9 to TRBJ1-1, with TRBD1 identical over 7 bases. Germline V gene lookup returns CDR1 SEHNR and CDR2 FQNEAQ (reference sequence). The CDR3 has 13 amino acids. V was pared by 5 bases and J by 7 bases, with 7 bases of the junction left unmatched. CDR3 bases: TGTGCCAGCAGCCTCCGACAGGGCCTTGAAGCTTTCTTT. Amino acids: CASSLRQGLEAFF.

The CDR3, as DNA: TGTGCCAGCAGTTTTGTTCGGCCAGTCTCCTACAATGAGCAGTTCTTC. This encodes CASSFVRPVSYNEQFF. The chain joins TRBV12-3 or TRBV12-4 to TRBJ2-1; no firm D call. This CDR3 has 16 residues. V was trimmed by 3 bases and J by 0 bases, leaving 12 bases between them.